The rows below give T cell receptor beta chains drawn from one sample of a study of CD8+CD57+ T cells in acquired aplastic anemia. TCRdb analysed the reads with MiXCR anew, one entry per CDR3 protein. The sample has some 200,000 distinct CDR3 sequences; about half are singletons. The sequencing sample was made of sorted CD4+, CD8+, or CD8+CD57+ T cells (not recorded which) from PBMCs. All receptors come from a human donor with aplastic anemia. CDR3s include the opening cysteine and the closing phenylalanine or tryptophan. The D gene is left open where the match is weak. Not every row has a clone size; where given, it reads once, few, many or a size class.

TRBV9	TRBJ2-1	NA	NA	CASSVLSQGGNNEQFF	TGTGCCAGCAGCGTACTCTCCCAGGGGGGAAACAATGAGCAGTTCTTC
TRBV15	TRBJ2-7	NA	few	CATSTRTQNYEQYF	TGTGCCACCAGCACCCGGACCCAAAACTACGAGCAGTACTTC
TRBV7-3	TRBJ1-1	TRBD1	NA	CASRADSGTGGTEAFF	TGTGCCAGCAGGGCCGATTCAGGGACAGGGGGCACTGAAGCTTTCTTT
TRBV7-9	TRBJ1-6	TRBD1	NA	CASSLGRDSSPLHF	TGTGCCAGCAGCTTGGGCAGGGACAGTTCACCCCTCCACTTT
TRBV5-1	TRBJ1-2	NA	NA	CASREDPGPGGYGYTF	TGCGCCAGCAGAGAAGATCCGGGACCGGGAGGATACGGCTACACCTTC
TRBV2	TRBJ2-7	NA	many	CASREPTTNYEQYF	TGTGCCAGCAGGGAACCGACAACCAACTACGAGCAGTACTTC
TRBV6-1	TRBJ1-2	NA	many	CASSAQDRDYGYTF	TGTGCCAGCAGTGCTCAAGACAGAGACTATGGCTACACCTTC
TRBV7-2	TRBJ1-1	NA	NA	CASSYRVNTEAFF	TGTGCCAGCAGCTATAGAGTGAACACTGAAGCTTTCTTT
TRBV6-5	TRBJ1-2	NA	few	CASSYSGSPRGYTF	TGTGCCAGCAGTTACTCGGGGTCCCCGCGTGGCTACACCTTC
TRBV2	TRBJ1-1	TRBD1	NA	CASSTGQGAATEAFF	TGTGCCAGCAGTACCGGACAGGGGGCGGCAACTGAAGCTTTCTTT
TRBV28	TRBJ2-1	TRBD2	few	CASSPSGLAGRSEQFF	TGTGCCAGCAGCCCCTCGGGACTAGCGGGGAGGAGTGAGCAGTTCTTC
TRBV10-3	TRBJ2-6	TRBD1	NA	CATGQDFGANVLTF	TGTGCCACGGGACAGGATTTTGGGGCCAACGTCCTGACTTTC
TRBV5-8	TRBJ1-1	TRBD1	many	CASQGASTEAFF	TGTGCCAGCCAGGGGGCGAGCACTGAAGCTTTCTTT
TRBV12-3/TRBV12-4	TRBJ1-3	NA	NA	CASSPGGTFSGNTIYF	TGTGCCAGCAGCCCTGGGGGGACCTTCTCTGGAAACACCATATATTTT
TRBV15	TRBJ2-1	NA	many	CATSRARSSYNEQFF	TGTGCCACCAGCAGAGCTAGGAGCTCCTACAATGAGCAGTTCTTC
TRBV10-3	TRBJ1-5	NA	many	CATARLLGDSNQPQHF	TGTGCCACCGCACGCCTTTTAGGGGATAGCAATCAGCCCCAGCATTTT
TRBV2	TRBJ1-5	NA	NA	CASTPRDDNQPQHF	TGTGCCAGCACCCCCCGTGATGACAATCAGCCCCAGCATTTT
TRBV7-9	TRBJ2-2	NA	NA	CASSLQINTGELFF	TGTGCCAGCAGCTTGCAAATAAACACCGGGGAGCTGTTTTTT
TRBV15	TRBJ1-6	TRBD1	NA	CATSSMGQGNSPLHF	TGTGCCACCAGCAGCATGGGACAGGGGAATTCACCCCTCCACTTT
TRBV20-1	TRBJ1-5	TRBD1	many	CSARGQGGDQPQHF	TGCAGTGCTAGAGGACAGGGGGGGGATCAGCCCCAGCATTTT
TRBV19	TRBJ1-4	NA	NA	CATRRGDRPWREKLFF	TGTGCCACAAGGCGGGGGGACCGACCCTGGCGTGAAAAACTGTTTTTT
TRBV7-9	TRBJ1-2	TRBD1	NA	CASSLATGQGDGYTF	TGTGCCAGCAGCTTAGCCACAGGACAGGGTGATGGCTACACCTTC